This T cell receptor beta chain stems from a study of CD8 T cells in ankylosing spondylitis. The CDR3 contains 19 residues. V gave up 5 bases and J gave up 0 bases; unmatched junction bases: 17. Germline V CDR1 and CDR2: LGHNA, YNFKEQ. The table lists this clonotype with many counts. TCRdb redid the calling of the 5' RACE reads with MiXCR, one entry per CDR3 protein. The sample yields about 130,000 distinct CDR3 sequences, 6% to 8% seen once. The sample was blood, either unsorted or a sorted T cell fraction (not recorded which). The clonotype comes from a female donor with ankylosing spondylitis or in good health (not recorded which). The rearrangement uses TRBV4-2 and TRBJ2-3, with 7 bases aligning to TRBD2. CDR3 DNA sequence: TGTGCCAGCAGCGAAATTGGGGGGGGGTGGGCACCAAGCACAGATACGCAGTATTTT. Residues: CASSEIGGGWAPSTDTQYF.